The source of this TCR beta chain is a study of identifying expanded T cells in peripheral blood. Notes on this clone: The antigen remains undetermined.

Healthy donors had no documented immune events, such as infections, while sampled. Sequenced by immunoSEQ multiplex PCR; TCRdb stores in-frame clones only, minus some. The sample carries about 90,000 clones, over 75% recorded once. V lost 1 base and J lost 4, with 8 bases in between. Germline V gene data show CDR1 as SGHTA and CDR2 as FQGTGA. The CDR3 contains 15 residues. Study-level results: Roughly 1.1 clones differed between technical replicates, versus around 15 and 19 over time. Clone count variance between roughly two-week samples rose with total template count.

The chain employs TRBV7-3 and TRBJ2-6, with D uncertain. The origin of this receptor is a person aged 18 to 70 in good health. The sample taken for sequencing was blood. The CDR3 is CASSLRQTGANVLTF. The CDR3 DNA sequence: TGTGCCAGCAGCTTAAGGCAGACCGGGGCCAACGTCCTGACTTTC.